These 20 T cell receptor beta chains share one sample of origin, sequenced in a study of blood T cell repertoires in COVID-19. Sequencing used immunoSEQ multiplex PCR; TCRdb keeps in-frame clones, though not all of them. Of approximately 68,000 clones in the sample, roughly 80% were seen once. Sequences were obtained from peripheral blood. The receptors shown here come from a man at least 80 years old with active COVID-19.

The gene calls are TRBV25-1 and TRBJ1-4, with TRBD1 identical over 9 bases. This CDR3 is 16 amino acids long. Germline V gene data show CDR1 as MGHDK and CDR2 as SYGVNS. V dropped 3 bases and J dropped 0; count of bases not matched to a gene: 2. CDR3 bases: TGTGCCAGCAGTGACGACAGGGGGGCAACTAATGAAAAACTGTTTTTT. The encoded protein is CASSDDRGATNEKLFF.

V gene TRBV19 combines with J gene TRBJ1-5, with 12 positions matching TRBD1. From germline, CDR1 is LNHDA and CDR2 SQIVND (reference sequence). The CDR3 covers 14 residues. Unmatched junction bases numbered 5, after V lost 10 bases and J lost 4 bases. The CDR3: CATGDRGLNQPQHF. CDR3 sequence (DNA): TGTGCCACCGGGGACAGGGGGCTGAATCAGCCCCAGCATTTT.

The chain's CDR3 is CATSDSILLGGMTYNEQFF. CDR3 in DNA: TGTGCCACCAGTGATTCCATTTTGTTGGGCGGGATGACTTACAATGAGCAGTTCTTC. The chain combines TRBV24-1 with TRBJ2-1; a weak D match, TRBD2 (6 bases). CDR1 is KGHDR and CDR2 is SFDVKD in the germline V gene. Trimming stripped 2 bases from V and 4 bases from J, with 23 bases between. The CDR3 totals 19 residues.

The chain is built from TRBV15 and TRBJ1-1; D perhaps matches TRBD1 (6 bases). V gave up 11 bases and J gave up 2 bases, with 15 bases separating them. The CDR3 is 13 residues long. The germline V gene encodes CDR1 LNHNV and CDR2 YYDKDF (reference sequence). The CDR3 sequence is CAVRGTHNTEAFF. In DNA, the CDR3 is TGTGCCGTCCGAGGGACACATAACACTGAAGCTTTCTTT.

This chain connects TRBV4-2 to TRBJ2-5; 10 bases match TRBD2. Germline V gene data show CDR1 as LGHNA and CDR2 as YNFKEQ. The CDR3 runs 18 residues. The junction had 9 bases not matched to a gene; V was cut back by 1 base and J by 1 base. The CDR3 nucleotides are TGTGCCAGCAGCCAAGGGTCTAGCGGGAGTGGGGGCCAAGAGACCCAGTACTTC. This codes for CASSQGSSGSGGQETQYF.

This clone was recorded a few times. The V and J genes are TRBV27 and TRBJ2-7, with TRBD1 as a possible D gene (5 bases). Trimming removed 0 bases at V and 3 bases at J, with 12 bases between. Germline-derived CDR1 and CDR2 are MNHEY and SMNVEV (reference sequence). CDR3 length: 15 amino acids. As DNA, the CDR3 is TGTGCCAGCAGTTTATCGACCATCCAGGGCTACGAGCAGTACTTC. This gives the protein CASSLSTIQGYEQYF.

The rearrangement links TRBV6-6 to TRBJ1-6; D gene unclear. The CDR3 runs to 16 residues. CDR1 MNHNY and CDR2 SVGAGI come from the germline V gene (reference sequence). Deletions cut 5 bases from V and 2 bases from J, with 13 bases between. The CDR3 loop is CASSVPTVTYNSPLHF. In DNA, the CDR3 is TGTGCCAGCAGTGTACCCACGGTAACCTATAATTCACCCCTCCACTTT.

The rearrangement joins TRBV3-1 (or the pseudogene TRBV3-2) to TRBJ2-1; 8 bases map to TRBD2. Germline CDR1 is LGHDT and CDR2 is YNNKEL (reference sequence). V trimming: 0 bases; J trimming: 3 bases; junction bases outside the gene matches: 1. The CDR3 has 15 residues. The CDR3 DNA reads as TGTGCCAGCAGCCAAGACGGGACTAGCTACAATGAGCAGTTCTTC. This encodes CASSQDGTSYNEQFF.

The chain is built from TRBV4-3 and TRBJ2-7; D is perhaps TRBD1 (5 bases). Trimming took 0 bases from V and 6 from J, leaving 15 bases between them. The CDR3 is made up of 15 amino acids. Germline V gives CDR1 LGHNA, CDR2 YSLEER. In DNA form, the CDR3 reads TGCGCCAGCAGCCAAGATAGTGGGCAGGGTCGCGAGCAGTACTTC. It specifies CASSQDSGQGREQYF.

In its sample, this clone was seen once. The genes are TRBV4-2 and TRBJ1-3; D is perhaps TRBD1 (5 bases). The CDR3 has 15 amino acids. Trimming pared 0 bases from V and 4 bases from J, leaving 10 bases between. Looked up from germline, CDR1 is LGHNA and CDR2 is YNFKEQ. This chain's CDR3 is CASSQDWQGGNTIYF. DNA for the CDR3: TGTGCCAGCAGCCAAGATTGGCAGGGAGGAAACACCATATATTTT.

This chain uses TRBV1 with TRBJ2-1; the table's D gene call, TRBD2, was not cross checked with the DNA. TRBV1 is described as a pseudogene. This CDR3 comprises 16 residues. The CDR3 sequence: CTSRQLVPSSYNEQFF. As DNA, the CDR3 is TGCACCAGCAGGCAACTAGTACCCAGCTCCTACAATGAGCAGTTCTTC.

The CDR3, as DNA: TGTGCCAGCAGCTTGGCCGGGACAGCGAATTCACCCCTCCACTTT. Translated: CASSLAGTANSPLHF. V and J are TRBV5-5 and TRBJ1-6, with 7 positions matching TRBD1. Germline V gene sequence: CDR1 SGHKS, CDR2 YYEKEE (reference sequence). This CDR3 is built from 15 residues. With 0 bases clipped from V and 7 bases from J, the junction kept 4 bases outside the gene matches. The variable domain in full, completed from reference TRBV5-5 and TRBJ1-6, reads DAGVTQSPTHLIKTRGQQVTLRCSPISGHKSVSWYQQVLGQGPQFIFQYYEKEERGRGNFPDRFSARQFPNYSSELNVNALLLGDSALYLCASSLAGTANSPLHFGNGTRLTVT.

The V call is TRBV19, the J call TRBJ2-7; 7 bases match TRBD1. This CDR3 has 14 residues. The germline V gene has CDR1 LNHDA and CDR2 SQIVND (reference sequence). Germline trimming cut 10 bases from V and 3 bases from J; bases unmatched to any gene: 12. The CDR3 coding sequence is TGTGCCACTCACCCCGGGACAGCCCGCTACGAGCAGTACTTC. This sequence encodes CATHPGTARYEQYF.

This chain links TRBV15 with TRBJ1-3, with D unresolved. The CDR3 consists of 15 residues. The germline gives CDR1 LNHNV, CDR2 YYDKDF (reference sequence). Trimming took 4 bases from V and 0 from J, leaving 10 bases between them. The CDR3 DNA sequence: TGTGCCACCAGCACTGGCCGAACCTCTGGAAACACCATATATTTT. This codes for CATSTGRTSGNTIYF.

V and J are TRBV27 and TRBJ2-5; TRBD2 is a possible D gene (5 bases). CDR3 length equals 14 residues. V shed 6 bases and J shed 8 bases, with 19 bases lying between them. Germline V CDR1 and CDR2: MNHEY, SMNVEV (reference sequence). The CDR3 reads CASSLRGSKNTQYF. The CDR3 bases are TGTGCCAGCAGCCTTCGGGGTAGCAAGAATACCCAGTACTTC.

V usage is TRBV7-3 and J usage is TRBJ2-1; TRBD2 matches 13 bases. The CDR3 sequence is 15 residues long. Germline CDR1 is SGHTA and CDR2 is FQGTGA. Trimming cost V 5 bases and J 9 bases; bases outside gene matches: 7. Written as DNA, the CDR3 is TGTGCCAGCAGCCCGTCGACTAGCGGGAGGAGTGAGCAGTTCTTC. It codes for CASSPSTSGRSEQFF. Drawing the rest from reference TRBV7-3 and TRBJ2-1, the complete variable domain is GAGVSQTPSNKVTEKGKYVELRCDPISGHTALYWYRQSLGQGPEFLIYFQGTGAADDSGLPNDRFFAVRPEGSVSTLKIQRTERGDSAVYLCASSPSTSGRSEQFFGPGTRLTVL.

J is TRBJ2-1 and V is TRBV7-6; 11 bases are a match to TRBD2. V shed 4 bases, J shed 7 bases, and the junction held 6 bases outside the gene matches. This CDR3 contains 15 residues. Looked up from germline, CDR1 is SGHVS and CDR2 is FNYEAQ. CDR3 in amino acids: CASSSLAGGRNEQFF. The DNA of the CDR3 is TGTGCCAGCAGCTCTCTAGCGGGAGGTAGAAATGAGCAGTTCTTC.

The V and J genes are TRBV28 and TRBJ1-5; D is perhaps TRBD1 (5 bases). The CDR3 length is 14 residues. The germline V gene has CDR1 MDHEN and CDR2 SYDVKM. V lost 7 bases and J lost 2, with 12 bases in between. CDR3 sequence: CASTAGTGNQPQHF. In DNA form, the CDR3 reads TGTGCCAGCACGGCGGGGACGGGCAATCAGCCCCAGCATTTT.

This sequence joins TRBV19 and TRBJ1-2; possible D gene TRBD1, 6 bases. This CDR3 contains 13 residues. Germline V gene sequence: CDR1 LNHDA, CDR2 SQIVND (reference sequence). V was shortened by 10 bases and J by 8 bases, with 20 bases between the two germline ends. The CDR3 region is CATLGGAAGGYTF. The CDR3 nucleotides are TGTGCCACCCTTGGGGGGGCGGCTGGAGGCTACACCTTC.

The genes are TRBV6-2 or TRBV6-3 and TRBJ2-7, with a possible D match to TRBD1 (6 bases). Trimming took 5 bases from V and 2 from J, leaving 10 bases between them. The germline V gene has CDR1 MNHEY and CDR2 SVGEGT. The CDR3 totals 13 residues. CDR3 nucleotides: TGTGCCAGCAGTAACGCAGGGGCCTACGAGCAGTACTTC. Encoded protein: CASSNAGAYEQYF.